This paragraph reports one TCR beta chain. The PCR used 60 Vbeta and 13 Jbeta primers. Generated by immunoSEQ multiplex PCR, the TCRdb table keeps only in-frame clones and is missing some. The table lists 75,000 to 95,000 clones, with about 5.9% in the top ten. After removal of 6 bases from V and 4 bases from J, the junction contained 6 bases not matched to a gene. Looked up from germline, CDR1 is MNHEY and CDR2 is SVGAGI. The CDR3 runs to 14 residues. This entry comes from a study of cytomegalovirus exposure and HLA in healthy donors. This sequence originates from a girl aged 5 to 17 in good health and CMV-seropositive. The sequencing input was PBMCs. The chain joins TRBV6-5 to TRBJ1-2, with 9 positions matching TRBD1. CDR3 nucleotide sequence: TGTGCCAGCAGAACGACAGGGGGTAGCTATGGCTACACCTTC. This sequence encodes CASRTTGGSYGYTF.